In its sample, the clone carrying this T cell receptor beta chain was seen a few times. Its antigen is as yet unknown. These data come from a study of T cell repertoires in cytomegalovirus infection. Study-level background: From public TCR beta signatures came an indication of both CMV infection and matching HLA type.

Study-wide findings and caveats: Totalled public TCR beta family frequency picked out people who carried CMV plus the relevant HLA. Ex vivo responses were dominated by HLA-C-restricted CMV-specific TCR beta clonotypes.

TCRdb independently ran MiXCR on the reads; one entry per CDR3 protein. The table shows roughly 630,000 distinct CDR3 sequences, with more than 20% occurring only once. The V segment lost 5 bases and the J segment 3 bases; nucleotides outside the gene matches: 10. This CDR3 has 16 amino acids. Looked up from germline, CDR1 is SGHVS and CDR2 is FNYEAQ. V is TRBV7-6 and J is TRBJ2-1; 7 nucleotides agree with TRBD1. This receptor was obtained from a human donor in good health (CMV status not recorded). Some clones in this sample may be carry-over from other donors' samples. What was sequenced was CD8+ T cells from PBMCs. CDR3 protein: CASSQTQGSYYNEQFF. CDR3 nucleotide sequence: TGTGCCAGCAGCCAAACACAGGGGTCGTACTACAATGAGCAGTTCTTC. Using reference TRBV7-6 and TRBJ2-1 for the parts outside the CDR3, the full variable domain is GAGVSQSPRYKVTKRGQDVALRCDPISGHVSLYWYRQALGQGPEFLTYFNYEAQQDKSGLPNDRFSAERPEGSISTLTIQRTEQRDSAMYRCASSQTQGSYYNEQFFGPGTRLTVL.